This is a list of T cell receptor beta chains from one sample in a study of blood T cell repertoires in COVID-19. TCRdb's table, derived via immunoSEQ multiplex PCR, lists solely in-frame clones and lacks some. The sample contains roughly 260,000 clones, 70% to 90% of which appear only once. The sample consisted of PBMCs or T cells enriched from blood (not recorded which). The receptor set was obtained from a woman in her fifties or sixties who had recovered from COVID-19. The CDR3 runs from the conserved cysteine through the conserved F or W. The D gene is left open where the match is weak. Not every row has a clone size; where given, it reads once, few, many or a size class.

>TRBV29-1|TRBJ2-1|NA|NA
TGCAGCGCCTTGGACCGGGACAAAGATGAGCAGTTCTTC
CSALDRDKDEQFF
>TRBV10-2|TRBJ2-1|NA|NA
TGCGCCAGCAGTAAGACACGAGCGGCGGGGGAGCAGTTCTTC
CASSKTRAAGEQFF
>TRBV5-1|TRBJ2-5|NA|NA
TGCGCCAGCAGCCCCAATCAGGGTCAAGAGACCCAGTACTTC
CASSPNQGQETQYF
>TRBV5-1|TRBJ2-7|NA|NA
TGCGCCAGCAGCTTGCTGCAGGGGATTAGGGAGCAGTACTTC
CASSLLQGIREQYF
>TRBV27|TRBJ1-2|NA|NA
TGTGCCAGCCGGCCAGGGTCCTTTAGAAACTATGGCTACACCTTC
CASRPGSFRNYGYTF
>TRBV4-1|TRBJ2-1|NA|NA
TGCGCCAGCAGCCAGCCCGGACTGAGCTCCTACAATGAGCAGTTCTTC
CASSQPGLSSYNEQFF
>TRBV10-3|TRBJ2-7|TRBD2|NA
TGTGCCATCAGCCCTTTAGCGGGAGGTTCCTACGAGCAGTACTTC
CAISPLAGGSYEQYF
>TRBV2|TRBJ1-2|TRBD1|NA
TGTGCCAGCAAGCAGGGGGTAGACTATGGCTACACCTTC
CASKQGVDYGYTF
>TRBV28|TRBJ2-6|TRBD2|NA
TGTGCCAGCGGCCGGTTGGGACTAACCACCGATCGCTCTGGGGCCAACGTCCTGACTTTC
CASGRLGLTTDRSGANVLTF
>TRBV19|TRBJ1-1|NA|NA
TGTGCCAGTACCCCGGGACACCCGGGCACTGAAGCTTTCTTT
CASTPGHPGTEAFF
>TRBV7-3|TRBJ2-3|NA|NA
TGTGCCAGCAGCTTGGAGGGGCACAAAGATACGCAGTATTTT
CASSLEGHKDTQYF
>TRBV11-1|TRBJ2-7|NA|NA
TGTGCCAGCAGCCGACAGAACGAGCAGTACTTC
CASSRQNEQYF
>TRBV6-5|TRBJ1-2|TRBD1|few
TGTGCCAGCGGGACAGTTTCAGGATTCAACTATGGCTACACCTTC
CASGTVSGFNYGYTF
>TRBV2|TRBJ2-1|NA|once
TGTGCCAGCAGTCCACAGGGTTCAATCAATGAGCAGTTCTTC
CASSPQGSINEQFF
>TRBV7-8|TRBJ1-1|TRBD1|NA
TGTGCCAGCAGCCTTACGACAGGGAAAGCTTTCTTT
CASSLTTGKAFF
>TRBV5-6|TRBJ2-2|TRBD1|NA
TGTGCCAGCAGCTGGGACAGTCTCACCGGGGAGCTGTTTTTT
CASSWDSLTGELFF
>TRBV28|TRBJ2-3|TRBD2|NA
TGTGCCAGCAGCACACTGACGGGAGGCCCCGGTTATACGCAGTATTTT
CASSTLTGGPGYTQYF
>TRBV7-6|TRBJ2-5|NA|many
TGTGCCAGCAGCTTAGATTCGGGGGAGACCCAGTACTTC
CASSLDSGETQYF
>TRBV3-1/TRBV3-2|TRBJ2-1|NA|few
TGTGCCAGCAGCCGCCGACTACCCGGAGAAGTGGATGAGCAGTTCTTC
CASSRRLPGEVDEQFF
>TRBV3-1/TRBV3-2|TRBJ2-7|NA|NA
TGTGCCAGCAGCCAACTTGTAGCGTCTGTATCCTACGAGCAGTACTTC
CASSQLVASVSYEQYF
>TRBV9|TRBJ2-3|TRBD2|NA
TGTGCCAGCAGCCCCACCCTTGGGACTAGCGGGAGGAGCACAGATACGCAGTATTTT
CASSPTLGTSGRSTDTQYF
>TRBV3-1/TRBV3-2|TRBJ2-2|TRBD1|NA
TGTGCCAGCAGCCTACTGGGACAGTTGAACACCGGGGAGCTGTTTTTT
CASSLLGQLNTGELFF
>TRBV5-1|TRBJ2-1|TRBD2|NA
TGCGCCAGCAGCTTGGGGGAGGGCAGCTCCTACAATGAGCAGTTCTTC
CASSLGEGSSYNEQFF
>TRBV7-2|TRBJ2-3|NA|NA
TGTGCCAGCAGCTTAATTCCGCGGGATACGCAGTATTTT
CASSLIPRDTQYF
>TRBV5-1|TRBJ2-1|NA|NA
TGCGCCAGCAGCCCCGGGGTCCAAGAGAATGAGCAGTTCTTC
CASSPGVQENEQFF
>TRBV16|TRBJ2-5|NA|many
TGTGCCAGCAGCCACCCAGGGTTGGAAGAGACCCAGTACTTC
CASSHPGLEETQYF
>TRBV18|TRBJ1-4|NA|NA
TGTGCCAGCTCACCACGGGTACAGGATGGCGAAAAACTGTTTTTT
CASSPRVQDGEKLFF
>TRBV11-3|TRBJ2-2|NA|few
TGTGCCAGCACCCACCGGGACATCCCCACCGGGGAGCTGTTTTTT
CASTHRDIPTGELFF
>TRBV9|TRBJ2-3|TRBD2|NA
TGTGCCAGCGAGGGAGGGGGCACAGATACGCAGTATTTT
CASEGGGTDTQYF
>TRBV6-5|TRBJ1-5|TRBD1|NA
TGTGCCACACAACAGGGGCACAATCAGCCCCAGCATTTT
CATQQGHNQPQHF
>TRBV6-1|TRBJ1-4|NA|NA
TGTGCCAGCAGTGAATCAGGGAATTTTCGATTCGGAGAAAAACTGTTTTTT
CASSESGNFRFGEKLFF
>TRBV19|TRBJ1-2|TRBD1|NA
TGTGCCAGTAGCCCTCCGGGACAGGCGGGTTGGAGCTATGGCTACACCTTC
CASSPPGQAGWSYGYTF
>TRBV5-4|TRBJ1-5|NA|NA
TGTGCCAGCAGCCTCTGGGGGGGAGGAGGCAATCAGCCCCAGCATTTT
CASSLWGGGGNQPQHF
>TRBV9|TRBJ2-5|TRBD2|NA
TGTGCCAGCAGCCTAAGCGGGAGTGAGACCCAGTACTTC
CASSLSGSETQYF